Sequencing of this T cell receptor beta chain was carried out in a study of blood T cell repertoires in COVID-19. About the research overall: Both acute and convalescent COVID-19 samples were obtained from the United States, Italy and Spain. T cells, B-cell-depleted T cells, or PBMCs supplied cDNA or gDNA.

The V and J ends lost 6 bases and 4 bases respectively, with 6 bases between them. The germline V gene encodes CDR1 KGHDR and CDR2 SFDVKD. The CDR3 consists of 12 residues. As originally analysed: Amplification of reference gene primers provided the estimated nucleated cell counts. TCRdb's copy holds only in-frame clones and misses some; the assay was immunoSEQ multiplex PCR. V, J and clone size derive from that table, while D and trimming were established from the DNA sequence. Of over 350,000 clones listed, 80% to 90% are singletons. This rearrangement joins TRBV24-1 to TRBJ1-5, with unresolved D. The sequencing input was peripheral blood. This TCR derives from a woman aged 25-40 years with acute or convalescent COVID-19. The CDR3 here is CATSTSNQPQHF. CDR3 nucleotides: TGTGCCACCAGTACTTCTAATCAGCCCCAGCATTTT.